The next 13 T cell receptor beta chains were all read from a single sample in a study of T cell repertoires in cytomegalovirus infection. No cognate antigen is known for these TCRs. TCRdb reprocessed the reads with MiXCR, giving one entry per CDR3 protein. The table has around 750,000 distinct CDR3 sequences, 32% seen once; the top ten hold roughly 12%. The sample consisted of cultured CD8+ T cells from PBMCs, taken from culture after CMV antigen stimulation. These receptors originate from a human donor in good health (CMV status not recorded). Some clones in this sample may be carry-over from other donors' samples.

This clonotype came up a few times. This sequence joins TRBV5-4 and TRBJ1-2; TRBD1 matches 10 bases. The CDR3 consists of 14 residues. Germline CDR1 and CDR2: SGHNT and YYREEE (reference sequence). V was clipped by 5 bases and J by 8 bases; unmatched bases: 9. Here the CDR3 DNA reads TGTGCCAGCAGAAGGGACAGGGGAACGGAAGGCTACACCTTC. Translating it yields CASRRDRGTEGYTF.

This chain uses TRBV4-1 with TRBJ1-1; D not certain. The V and J ends lost 0 bases and 11 bases respectively, with 7 bases between them. The germline V gene has CDR1 MGHRA and CDR2 YSYEKL. This CDR3 is 11 amino acids long. The CDR3 DNA reads TGCGCCAGCAGCCAAGATGGTAGCGCTTTCTTT. Its translation is CASSQDGSAFF.

This clonotype was picked up one time. The genes are TRBV19 and TRBJ2-2; 7 bases line up with TRBD2. Germline CDR1 is LNHDA and CDR2 is SQIVND (reference sequence). This CDR3 is built from 12 residues. CDR3 protein: CATGGNTGELFF. The CDR3 bases are TGTGCGACGGGGGGGAACACCGGGGAGCTGTTTTTT. The variable domain in full, completed from reference TRBV19 and TRBJ2-2, reads DGGITQSPKYLFRKEGQNVTLSCEQNLNHDAMYWYRQDPGQGLRLIYYSQIVNDFQKGDIAEGYSVSREKKESFPLTVTSAQKNPTAFYLCATGGNTGELFFGEGSRLTVL.

CDR3 region: CSARGSYHPGGKNIQYF. The CDR3 DNA reads TGCAGTGCTAGGGGATCTTACCACCCAGGGGGGAAAAACATTCAGTACTTC. The chain recombines TRBV20-1 with TRBJ2-4, with D tentatively TRBD1 (7 bases). The CDR3 contains 17 residues. Germline CDR1 is DFQATT and CDR2 is SNEGSKA (reference sequence). The V end was cut by 3 bases, the J end by 4 bases, with 22 bases between.

This clonotype has ten or more counts. The chain links TRBV7-2 to TRBJ2-5, with 7 bases aligning to TRBD1. Trimming took 5 bases from V and 3 from J; bases not matched to a gene: 6. Germline CDR1 is SGHTA and CDR2 is FQGNSA. The CDR3 consists of 14 residues. The CDR3 loop is CASSETGNEETQYF. CDR3 coding DNA: TGTGCCAGCAGCGAGACAGGGAATGAAGAGACCCAGTACTTC.

In DNA, the CDR3 is TGTGCCAGCAGCCAAACCTCGACGGGGAACACTGAAGCTTTCTTT. This translates into CASSQTSTGNTEAFF. The rearrangement joins TRBV6-1 to TRBJ1-1, with D unclear. V was clipped by 6 bases and J by 1 base, with 15 bases between them. The CDR3 covers 15 residues. Germline values: CDR1 MNHNS, CDR2 SASEGT.

This clonotype appeared many times. The J gene is TRBJ2-7, the V gene TRBV7-8; TRBD2 might be the D (6 bases). Germline CDR1 is SGHVS and CDR2 is FQNEAQ. The CDR3 contains 13 residues. V was cut by 1 base and J by 6 bases, with 10 bases left in between. Here the CDR3 reads CASSLGLASEQYV. The CDR3 coding sequence is TGTGCCAGCAGCTTAGGTCTAGCGAGCGAGCAGTACGTC.

V and J are TRBV6-5 and TRBJ1-1; TRBD1 matches 7 bases. The CDR3 is 15 amino acids. The germline V gene has CDR1 MNHEY and CDR2 SVGAGI. Trimming at V came to 5 bases and at J to 0 bases, leaving 6 bases not matched to a gene. CDR3 bases: TGTGCCAGCAGTCAGGGACAGATAATGAACACTGAAGCTTTCTTT. Its translation is CASSQGQIMNTEAFF.

The chain combines TRBV25-1 with TRBJ1-2; 9 bases align to TRBD1. Trimming took 2 bases from V and 6 from J; bases not matched to a gene: 13. CDR1 is MGHDK, CDR2 SYGVNS, per germline. CDR3 length: 17 residues. CDR3 amino acids: CASSEHLDDRGFHGYTF. The CDR3 coding sequence is TGTGCCAGCAGTGAACACCTTGATGACAGGGGGTTCCATGGCTACACCTTC.

V is TRBV7-6 and J is TRBJ2-3, with 9 bases lining up with TRBD2. The CDR3 contains 16 residues. V was pared by 5 bases and J by 5 bases, with 11 bases of the junction left unmatched. CDR1 is SGHVS and CDR2 is FNYEAQ in the germline V gene. The CDR3: CASSARERGVGDTQYF. CDR3 nucleotide sequence: TGTGCCAGCAGCGCTCGAGAGCGGGGGGTGGGAGATACGCAGTATTTT.

The chain combines TRBV2 with TRBJ2-1; TRBD2 matches at 7 bases. The germline V gene encodes CDR1 SNHLY and CDR2 FYNNEI. The CDR3 is 13 residues long. The J segment lost 9 bases and the V segment lost 8 bases, leaving 10 bases of the junction unmatched. CDR3 amino acids: CASAVRGEGEQFF. As DNA, the CDR3 is TGTGCCAGCGCCGTACGGGGGGAGGGTGAGCAGTTCTTC.

The chain couples TRBV11-2 to TRBJ2-3; D tentatively reads TRBD1 or TRBD2 (5 bases each). Trimming pared 3 bases from V and 4 bases from J, leaving 17 bases between. Germline lookup yields CDR1 SGHAT and CDR2 FQNNGV. The CDR3 covers 16 residues. The CDR3 loop is CASSFRQFSSSDTQYF. In nucleotides, the CDR3 is TGTGCCAGCAGCTTCCGACAGTTTTCTAGCTCAGATACGCAGTATTTT.

In this sample, this clonotype turned up a few times. This chain joins TRBV5-4 and TRBJ1-1, with D tentatively TRBD1 (6 bases). This CDR3 comprises 12 residues. Germline V CDR1 and CDR2: SGHNT, YYREEE (reference sequence). The V end was cut by 6 bases, the J end by 1 base, with 7 bases between. CDR3 loop: CASTTGNTEAFF. For the CDR3, the DNA is TGTGCCAGCACGACAGGGAACACTGAAGCTTTCTTT.